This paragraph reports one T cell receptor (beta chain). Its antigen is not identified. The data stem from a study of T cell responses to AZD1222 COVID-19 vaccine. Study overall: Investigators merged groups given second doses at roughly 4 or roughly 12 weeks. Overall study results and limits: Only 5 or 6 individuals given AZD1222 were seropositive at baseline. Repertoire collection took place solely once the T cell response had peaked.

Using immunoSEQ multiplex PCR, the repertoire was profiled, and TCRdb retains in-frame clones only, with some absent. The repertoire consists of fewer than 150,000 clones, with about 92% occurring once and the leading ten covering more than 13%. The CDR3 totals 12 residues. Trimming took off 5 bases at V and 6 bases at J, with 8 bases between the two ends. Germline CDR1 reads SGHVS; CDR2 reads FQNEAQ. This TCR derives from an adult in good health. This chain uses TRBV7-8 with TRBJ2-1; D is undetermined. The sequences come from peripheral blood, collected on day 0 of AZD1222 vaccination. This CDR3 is CASSPPLNEQFF. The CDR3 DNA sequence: TGTGCCAGCAGCCCCCCCCTCAATGAGCAGTTCTTC.